Listed below are T cell receptor beta chains from one sample, sequenced in a study of radiotherapy plus CTLA-4 blockade in lung cancer. Produced via immunoSEQ multiplex PCR; TCRdb's table is partial and in-frame only. Among tens of thousands of clones, around 90% were seen once, and the ten largest hold approximately 15%. The material sequenced was peripheral blood, taken from a patient treated with radiotherapy plus ipilimumab. Source of these receptors: a human donor with non-small cell lung cancer that progressed on radiotherapy plus ipilimumab. CDR3s include the opening cysteine and the closing phenylalanine or tryptophan. Fields, in order: V gene, clone size, J gene, D gene, CDR3 protein, CDR3 DNA. The D gene is left open where the match is weak. Clone size is stated in some rows and not others, as once, few, many or a class when expanded.

v_gene: TRBV15
abundance: -
j_gene: TRBJ1-2
d_gene: -
CDR3aa: CATSRGDRPYGYTF
CDR3nt: TGTGCCACCAGCAGAGGGGACCGCCCTTATGGCTACACCTTC

v_gene: TRBV30
abundance: once
j_gene: TRBJ1-2
d_gene: -
CDR3aa: CAWRTEANYGYTF
CDR3nt: TGTGCCTGGAGGACGGAAGCTAACTATGGCTACACCTTC

v_gene: TRBV5-8
abundance: -
j_gene: TRBJ2-1
d_gene: -
CDR3aa: CASSLNPTFYNEQFF
CDR3nt: TGTGCCAGCAGCTTAAACCCGACTTTTTACAATGAGCAGTTCTTC

v_gene: TRBV18
abundance: -
j_gene: TRBJ2-7
d_gene: -
CDR3aa: CASSPSGPYEQYF
CDR3nt: TGTGCCAGCTCACCATCCGGGCCCTACGAGCAGTACTTC

v_gene: TRBV27
abundance: -
j_gene: TRBJ2-1
d_gene: TRBD2
CDR3aa: CASSLVGRSYNEQFF
CDR3nt: TGTGCCAGCAGTTTGGTCGGGAGGTCCTACAATGAGCAGTTCTTC

v_gene: TRBV10-2
abundance: -
j_gene: TRBJ1-1
d_gene: -
CDR3aa: CASSRLTGNTEAFF
CDR3nt: TGCGCCAGCAGTAGACTTACAGGGAACACTGAAGCTTTCTTT

v_gene: TRBV7-9
abundance: -
j_gene: TRBJ2-7
d_gene: -
CDR3aa: CASSAPASYEQYF
CDR3nt: TGTGCCAGCAGCGCTCCTGCTAGTTACGAGCAGTACTTC

v_gene: TRBV5-1
abundance: -
j_gene: TRBJ1-4
d_gene: -
CDR3aa: CASSLDATNEKLFF
CDR3nt: TGCGCCAGCAGCTTGGACGCAACTAATGAAAAACTGTTTTTT

v_gene: TRBV7-6
abundance: -
j_gene: TRBJ2-1
d_gene: TRBD2
CDR3aa: CASSLWTSGRAAMNEQFF
CDR3nt: TGTGCCAGCAGCCTGTGGACTAGCGGGAGGGCCGCCATGAATGAGCAGTTCTTC

v_gene: TRBV28
abundance: -
j_gene: TRBJ1-2
d_gene: -
CDR3aa: CASSLMPNLDYGYTF
CDR3nt: TGTGCCAGCAGTTTAATGCCGAATCTAGACTATGGCTACACCTTC

v_gene: TRBV30
abundance: -
j_gene: TRBJ2-5
d_gene: -
CDR3aa: CAWSVGSPGQETQYF
CDR3nt: TGTGCCTGGAGTGTAGGCTCCCCCGGCCAAGAGACCCAGTACTTC

v_gene: TRBV14
abundance: -
j_gene: TRBJ2-3
d_gene: TRBD2
CDR3aa: CASSQEGLVQYF
CDR3nt: TGTGCCAGCAGCCAAGAGGGACTAGTTCAGTATTTT

v_gene: TRBV18
abundance: -
j_gene: TRBJ1-3
d_gene: TRBD1
CDR3aa: CASSKLGTELSGNTIYF
CDR3nt: TGTGCCAGCTCAAAACTGGGGACAGAGCTCTCTGGAAACACCATATATTTT

v_gene: TRBV18
abundance: -
j_gene: TRBJ2-3
d_gene: TRBD2
CDR3aa: CASSPQWTSGSRTDTQYF
CDR3nt: TGTGCCAGCTCACCACAGTGGACTAGCGGGAGTCGTACAGATACGCAGTATTTT

v_gene: TRBV28
abundance: -
j_gene: TRBJ1-2
d_gene: TRBD1
CDR3aa: CATSRTGGGYTF
CDR3nt: TGTGCCACCTCCCGGACAGGGGGAGGCTACACCTTC

v_gene: TRBV4-1
abundance: -
j_gene: TRBJ1-1
d_gene: -
CDR3aa: CASSQVARLEAFF
CDR3nt: TGCGCCAGCAGCCAGGTGGCCCGCCTTGAAGCTTTCTTT

v_gene: TRBV7-2
abundance: -
j_gene: TRBJ2-7
d_gene: TRBD2
CDR3aa: CASGTGGAGSYEQYF
CDR3nt: TGTGCCAGCGGGACGGGGGGGGCCGGTTCCTACGAGCAGTACTTC

v_gene: TRBV11-3
abundance: -
j_gene: TRBJ2-1
d_gene: TRBD2
CDR3aa: CASSLDTVAGEQFF
CDR3nt: TGTGCCAGCAGCTTAGATACGGTAGCGGGCGAGCAGTTCTTC

v_gene: TRBV27
abundance: once
j_gene: TRBJ1-1
d_gene: -
CDR3aa: CASSLRRGGTEAFF
CDR3nt: TGTGCCAGCAGTTTACGCCGGGGGGGGACTGAAGCTTTCTTT